The 32 T cell receptor beta chains listed next were all sequenced from one sample in a study of graft-versus-host responses after intestinal transplantation. Produced via immunoSEQ multiplex PCR; TCRdb's table is partial and in-frame only. The repertoire includes 90,000 to 95,000 clones, around 90% of them detected once, and under 0.55% sits in the top ten. Their antigen targets remain unknown. Sequencing was performed on unstimulated CD8+ T cells sorted from spleen or lymph node cells, taken before intestinal transplant. These receptors all stem from a human donor who received an intestinal transplant.

The genes are TRBV2 and TRBJ1-4, with D unclear. The CDR3 covers 14 residues. The germline gives CDR1 SNHLY, CDR2 FYNNEI. V was cut by 3 bases and J by 11 bases, with 16 bases left in between. Here the CDR3 reads CASSDREVLSKLFF. In nucleotides, the CDR3 is TGTGCCAGCAGTGATAGGGAGGTGCTTTCCAAACTGTTTTTT.

The chain uses TRBV27 and TRBJ2-7; 8 bases align to TRBD1. In germline, CDR1 is MNHEY, CDR2 SMNVEV (reference sequence). The CDR3 spans 13 residues. With V trimmed by 5 bases and J by 3 bases, 3 bases remained unmatched. CDR3 amino acids: CASSATGGYEQYF. The DNA for the CDR3 is TGTGCCAGCAGTGCTACAGGGGGCTACGAGCAGTACTTC.

The chain couples TRBV9 to TRBJ1-3; tentatively, D is TRBD1 (5 bases). This CDR3 region has 14 residues. Germline V gene data show CDR1 as SGDLS and CDR2 as YYNGEE. The V and J ends lost 4 bases and 1 base respectively, with 9 bases between them. The CDR3 is CASSTDSSGNTIYF. The CDR3, as DNA: TGTGCCAGCAGCACAGACAGTTCTGGAAACACCATATATTTT.

The chain couples TRBV9 to TRBJ2-5; 13 bases are shared with TRBD2. The CDR3 sequence is 14 residues long. Germline CDR1 and CDR2: SGDLS and YYNGEE. The ends lost 4 bases at V and 5 bases at J; junction bases unmatched: 2. CDR3 sequence (DNA): TGTGCCAGCAGCTCGACTAGCGGGAGGGAGACCCAGTACTTC. Amino acid sequence: CASSSTSGRETQYF.

The CDR3 sequence: CASSHRTSGRGDEQFF. Here the CDR3 DNA reads TGCGCCAGCAGCCATAGGACTAGCGGGAGAGGCGATGAGCAGTTCTTC. V is TRBV4-1 and J is TRBJ2-1; TRBD2 matches 13 bases. V gave up 3 bases and J gave up 8 bases; unmatched junction bases: 7. The CDR3 is made up of 16 amino acids. Germline V gives CDR1 MGHRA, CDR2 YSYEKL.

In this sample, this clone turned up a few times. The chain joins TRBV30 to TRBJ1-2, with TRBD1 as a possible D gene (5 bases). The CDR3 extends over 13 amino acids. V gave up 4 bases and J gave up 5 bases, with 14 bases separating them. Germline assignment: CDR1 GTSNPN and CDR2 SVGIG (reference sequence). The CDR3 DNA reads TGTGCCTGGACCCTGGGGCCTTCTTATGGCTACACCTTC. Amino acid sequence: CAWTLGPSYGYTF.

The chain employs TRBV7-6 and TRBJ2-6; a weak D match, TRBD1 (6 bases). V was shortened by 1 base and J by 0 bases, with 10 bases between the two germline ends. Germline values: CDR1 SGHVS, CDR2 FNYEAQ. The CDR3 runs to 17 residues. CDR3 in amino acids: CASSLGGHPSGANVLTF. For the CDR3, the DNA is TGTGCCAGCAGCTTAGGGGGACACCCCTCTGGGGCCAACGTCCTGACTTTC.

Only one count was recorded for this clone. This chain joins TRBV7-9 and TRBJ2-1; TRBD1 agrees at 9 bases. The V gene's germline CDR1 is SEHNR and CDR2 FQNEAQ (reference sequence). CDR3 length: 15 amino acids. With V trimmed by 8 bases and J by 7 bases, 12 bases remained unmatched. The CDR3 is CASPRPGQGNNEQFF. The CDR3 DNA follows: TGTGCCAGCCCTAGGCCGGGACAGGGAAATAATGAGCAGTTCTTC.

The V call is TRBV30, the J call TRBJ2-7; TRBD2 agrees at 11 bases. CDR3 length equals 15 residues. V was clipped by 0 bases and J by 0 bases; unmatched bases: 1. CDR1 and CDR2 (germline): GTSNPN, SVGIG (reference sequence). CDR3 protein: CAWSVTSGSSYEQYF. The DNA of the CDR3 is TGTGCCTGGAGTGTTACTAGCGGGAGCTCCTACGAGCAGTACTTC.

The chain joins TRBV5-1 to TRBJ2-3, with a possible D match to TRBD1 (5 bases). The CDR3 contains 16 residues. Germline-derived CDR1 and CDR2 are SGHRS and YFSETQ. Between the trimmed V and J ends, which lost 7 bases and 1 base, there was a span of 19 bases. The DNA for the CDR3 is TGCGCCAGCCCACAGGTATGCGGAGAAGGCACAGATACGCAGTATTTT. Protein product: CASPQVCGEGTDTQYF.

The chain is built from TRBV30 and TRBJ1-1; D perhaps matches TRBD1 (5 bases). Trimming stripped 3 bases from V and 11 bases from J, with 19 bases between. The CDR3 is 13 amino acids. The germline V gene has CDR1 GTSNPN and CDR2 SVGIG (reference sequence). The CDR3 region has the DNA TGTGCCTGGAGCCCGATGGTCGGGGGGATGGCTTTCTTT. This encodes CAWSPMVGGMAFF.

This chain links TRBV29-1 with TRBJ1-1, with D perhaps TRBD1 (6 bases). The germline CDR1 and CDR2 sequences are SQVTM and ANQGSEA. Trimming pared 7 bases from V and 11 bases from J, leaving 17 bases between. There are 11 residues in the CDR3. CDR3 region: CSGFQGTRAFF. In nucleotides, the CDR3 is TGCAGCGGATTTCAGGGGACTAGGGCTTTCTTT.

The rearrangement links TRBV27 to TRBJ1-1; D is unresolved. V lost 6 bases, J lost 0 bases, and 11 bases lay in between. CDR3 length equals 14 residues. Germline V gene sequence: CDR1 MNHEY, CDR2 SMNVEV (reference sequence). CDR3 nucleotide sequence: TGTGCCAGCAGGTCGGTCGATCTGAACACTGAAGCTTTCTTT. Its translation is CASRSVDLNTEAFF.

This clone appeared once. The chain employs TRBV7-6 and TRBJ2-3; the D gene is possibly TRBD2 (5 bases). Germline-derived CDR1 and CDR2 are SGHVS and FNYEAQ. Trimming shortened V by 4 bases and J by 4 bases, and 15 bases separated the two germline ends. The CDR3 consists of 15 residues. Written as DNA, the CDR3 is TGTGCCAGCAGCTCCCCGGGTTCCGGGGCAGATACGCAGTATTTT. Translated, it gives CASSSPGSGADTQYF. Combining the CDR3 with reference TRBV7-6 and TRBJ2-3 gives the whole variable domain GAGVSQSPRYKVTKRGQDVALRCDPISGHVSLYWYRQALGQGPEFLTYFNYEAQQDKSGLPNDRFSAERPEGSISTLTIQRTEQRDSAMYRCASSSPGSGADTQYFGPGTRLTVL.

The chain recombines TRBV7-9 with TRBJ2-2; D may be TRBD2 (5 bases). CDR3 size: 14 residues. CDR1 is SEHNR and CDR2 is FQNEAQ in the germline V gene (reference sequence). V was pared by 2 bases and J by 4 bases, with 8 bases between. This chain's CDR3 is CASSLQRGTGELFF. The CDR3 region has the DNA TGTGCCAGCAGCTTACAACGGGGCACCGGGGAGCTGTTTTTT.

The chain links TRBV7-9 to TRBJ2-1; D not resolved. Germline V CDR1 and CDR2: SEHNR, FQNEAQ (reference sequence). The CDR3 is 15 residues long. Between the trimmed V and J ends, which lost 5 bases and 0 bases, there was a span of 11 bases. CDR3 DNA: TGTGCCAGCAGCCCCGACACGAGCTCCTACAATGAGCAGTTCTTC. Translating gives CASSPDTSSYNEQFF.

The rearrangement joins TRBV9 to TRBJ2-7; 7 bases match TRBD1. This CDR3 contains 13 residues. J lost 4 bases, V lost 4 bases, and 5 bases had no gene match. CDR1 is SGDLS, CDR2 YYNGEE, per germline. The CDR3: CASSPGQAYEQYF. Written as DNA, the CDR3 is TGTGCCAGCAGCCCAGGACAGGCGTACGAGCAGTACTTC.

V gene TRBV9 combines with J gene TRBJ1-1; D may be TRBD1 (5 bases). The CDR3 has 13 residues. Germline assignment: CDR1 SGDLS and CDR2 YYNGEE. V was cut by 0 bases and J by 7 bases, with 10 bases left in between. The CDR3 protein is CASSVAGDDEAFF. Here the CDR3 DNA reads TGTGCCAGCAGCGTAGCGGGGGACGATGAAGCTTTCTTT. Full variable domain (rest looked up from reference TRBV9 and TRBJ1-1): DSGVTQTPKHLITATGQRVTLRCSPRSGDLSVYWYQQSLDQGLQFLIQYYNGEERAKGNILERFSAQQFPDLHSELNLSSLELGDSALYFCASSVAGDDEAFFGQGTRLTVV.

The V call is TRBV11-2, the J call TRBJ2-1; 8 bases match TRBD1. The CDR3 is 13 residues long. V dropped 8 bases and J dropped 1; count of bases not matched to a gene: 1. Germline V gene data show CDR1 as SGHAT and CDR2 as FQNNGV. CDR3 sequence (DNA): TGTGCCAGCCGGACAGGGTCCTACAATGAGCAGTTCTTC. Translating gives CASRTGSYNEQFF.

The J gene is TRBJ2-7, the V gene TRBV6-5, with D tentatively TRBD2 (6 bases). V lost 6 bases, J lost 2 bases, and 17 bases lay in between. This CDR3 has 15 amino acids. Germline values: CDR1 MNHEY, CDR2 SVGAGI. CDR3 in amino acids: CASREGVGLPYEQYF. In DNA, the CDR3 is TGTGCCAGCAGGGAGGGAGTTGGCTTGCCCTACGAGCAGTACTTC.

V and J are TRBV21-1 and TRBJ2-3; TRBD1, the table's D call, was not compared with the DNA. TRBV21-1 is a documented pseudogene. This CDR3 is 15 amino acids long. The CDR3 spells CASSYRDRGTDTQYF. The DNA for the CDR3 is TGTGCCAGCAGCTACCGGGACAGGGGGACGGATACGCAGTATTTT.

The chain recombines TRBV2 with TRBJ1-2; TRBD1 matches at 9 bases. CDR3 length: 16 amino acids. Germline V gene sequence: CDR1 SNHLY, CDR2 FYNNEI. Germline trimming cut 2 bases from V and 6 bases from J; bases unmatched to any gene: 10. The CDR3 here is CASSEKRAGDRDGYTF. Written as DNA, the CDR3 is TGTGCCAGCAGTGAAAAACGGGCGGGGGACAGGGATGGCTACACCTTC.

A note on this clone: The conserved final phenylalanine or tryptophan is absent from the CDR3, which likely points to a read error. The V and J genes are TRBV7-8 and TRBJ1-1, with 10 bases fitting TRBD1. J was trimmed by 4 bases and V by 0 bases; bases with no gene match: 2. Looked up from germline, CDR1 is SGHVS and CDR2 is FQNEAQ. The CDR3 runs to 15 residues. The CDR3 sequence: CASSLAGQGPTEAFL. DNA for the CDR3: TGTGCCAGCAGCTTAGCGGGACAGGGGCCCACTGAAGCTTTCCTT.

V is TRBV28 and J is TRBJ2-2; TRBD1 is a possible D gene (5 bases). This CDR3 comprises 15 residues. The V end lost 3 bases, the J end lost 3 bases, and 11 bases lay between the germline ends. Germline V gene lookup returns CDR1 MDHEN and CDR2 SYDVKM. This CDR3 is CASSLGYRYTGELFF. CDR3 bases: TGTGCCAGCAGTTTGGGGTACAGGTACACCGGGGAGCTGTTTTTT.

This chain joins TRBV5-1 and TRBJ1-1, with D tentatively TRBD1 (5 bases). Between the trimmed V and J ends, which lost 0 bases and 0 bases, there was a span of 21 bases. Germline V gene lookup returns CDR1 SGHRS and CDR2 YFSETQ. CDR3 length equals 19 residues. CDR3 sequence: CASSLVGPQTRTLNTEAFF. In nucleotides, the CDR3 is TGCGCCAGCAGCTTGGTCGGTCCCCAGACCAGGACATTGAACACTGAAGCTTTCTTT. The complete variable domain, with remaining parts taken from reference TRBV5-1 and TRBJ1-1, reads KAGVTQTPRYLIKTRGQQVTLSCSPISGHRSVSWYQQTPGQGLQFLFEYFSETQRNKGNFPGRFSGRQFSNSRSEMNVSTLELGDSALYLCASSLVGPQTRTLNTEAFFGQGTRLTVV.

V and J are TRBV4-1 and TRBJ2-3, with no clear D. Germline-derived CDR1 and CDR2 are MGHRA and YSYEKL. This CDR3 is 17 amino acids long. Trimming stripped 5 bases from V and 0 bases from J, with 18 bases between. Here the CDR3 reads CASSLRLISTSTDTQYF. The DNA of the CDR3 is TGCGCCAGCAGCTTACGACTGATTAGCACTAGCACAGATACGCAGTATTTT.

The chain carries TRBV28 and TRBJ1-1; 8 nucleotides match TRBD1. The CDR3 contains 18 residues. Germline CDR1 reads MDHEN; CDR2 reads SYDVKM. V lost 6 bases, J lost 6 bases, and 21 bases stayed unmatched. The CDR3: CASRPSADRVLKIAEAFF. CDR3 coding DNA: TGTGCCAGCAGACCCTCGGCGGACAGGGTTCTCAAGATTGCTGAAGCTTTCTTT.

The chain is built from TRBV30 and TRBJ2-7; 9 bases fit TRBD2. The CDR3 has 16 amino acids. The germline V gene encodes CDR1 GTSNPN and CDR2 SVGIG (reference sequence). The V segment lost 0 bases and the J segment 6 bases; nucleotides outside the gene matches: 12. CDR3 region: CAWSVGTVAGEGEQYF. The DNA for the CDR3 is TGTGCCTGGAGTGTCGGGACCGTAGCGGGAGAGGGCGAGCAGTACTTC.

The rearrangement joins TRBV27 to TRBJ2-1; no clear D. Germline lookup yields CDR1 MNHEY and CDR2 SMNVEV (reference sequence). V dropped 3 bases and J dropped 7 bases, with 16 bases sitting between them. There are 15 residues in the CDR3. CDR3 region: CASSFGGVLPNEQFF. The CDR3 bases are TGTGCCAGCAGTTTCGGCGGAGTCCTACCAAATGAGCAGTTCTTC.

The chain combines TRBV27 with TRBJ2-1, with D unclear. This CDR3 has 15 amino acids. Germline V gives CDR1 MNHEY, CDR2 SMNVEV (reference sequence). V was pared by 4 bases and J by 5 bases, with 15 bases between. CDR3: CASSYWRLLHNEQFF. DNA for the CDR3: TGTGCCAGCAGTTATTGGAGATTACTCCACAATGAGCAGTTCTTC.

The chain recombines TRBV13 with TRBJ1-4; 10 bases fit TRBD1. J lost 6 bases, V lost 4 bases, and 8 bases had no gene match. Per germline, CDR1 PRHDT and CDR2 FYEKMQ (reference sequence). The CDR3 has 16 amino acids. The CDR3 DNA reads TGTGCCAGCAGCTCCTCGTCCGGGACAGGGGATGAAAAACTGTTTTTT. This gives the protein CASSSSSGTGDEKLFF.

On this clone itself: Other DNA sequences from this sample encode an identical CDR3 as well. This chain joins TRBV5-6 and TRBJ1-5; perhaps TRBD1 as D (6 bases). The CDR3 runs 14 residues. Trimming took 2 bases from V and 2 from J, leaving 8 bases between them. The germline gives CDR1 SGHDT, CDR2 YYEEEE. The CDR3 region is CASSLAGGNQPQHF. As DNA, the CDR3 is TGTGCCAGCAGCTTAGCAGGGGGCAATCAGCCCCAGCATTTT. Supplemented by reference TRBV5-6 and TRBJ1-5, the full variable domain reads DAGVTQSPTHLIKTRGQQVTLRCSPKSGHDTVSWYQQALGQGPQFIFQYYEEEERQRGNFPDRFSGHQFPNYSSELNVNALLLGDSALYLCASSLAGGNQPQHFGDGTRLSIL.